This T cell receptor beta chain emerged from a study of beta chain features in type 1 diabetes. For the study at large: There was similarity between patients and healthy donors in age, gender and cell yields. Points from the study as a whole: Researchers report that Type 1 diabetes patients had moderately but significantly shorter TCRB CDR3s across all four CD4+ subsets.

The investigators reverse transcribed all of the isolated RNA, so they sequenced expressed TCRB transcripts. Data came from immunoSEQ multiplex PCR; TCRdb stores just in-frame clones and leaves some out. The sample lists a few hundred thousand clones, about a tenth occurring once. About this clone: Its target is unknown.

CDR3 size: 15 residues. Trimming shortened V by 5 bases and J by 1 base, and 11 bases separated the two germline ends. The V gene's germline CDR1 is MNHNY and CDR2 SVGAGI (reference sequence). The TCR sequence derives from a man aged 25-45 years with type 1 diabetes. The V call is TRBV6-6, the J call TRBJ2-2, with D maybe TRBD2 (5 bases). The sample taken for sequencing was naive CD4+ T cells from blood. CDR3 coding DNA: TGTGCCAGCAGTCAACCTCGGGGGAACACCGGGGAGCTGTTTTTT. Amino acids: CASSQPRGNTGELFF.